This T cell receptor beta chain appears in the sequencing data of a study of shared clonotypes between healthy human individuals. Each of the donors was a healthy adult who was HIV-negative and had not had a recent acute infection or vaccination. There were only Caucasian adults among the donors, and all lived in Nashville, Tennessee. V shed 5 bases and J shed 4 bases, with 21 bases lying between them. Germline CDR1 SGHTA, CDR2 FQGNSA. The CDR3 is 16 amino acids. Profiled with immunoSEQ multiplex PCR; TCRdb holds only in-frame clones, not every one. The sample records under 2,500,000 clones, 95% being singletons.

Sequencing was carried out using naive CD4+ T cells sorted from blood. Subset reported: CD45RA+ positively selected. The V gene is TRBV7-2, the J gene TRBJ2-7; possibly TRBD2 for D (6 bases). The TCR comes from a man between 18 and 29 years old in good health. CDR3 DNA: TGTGCCAGCAGCCCCGTTAGGACCCTGGGGGGATACGAGCAGTACTTC. This gives the protein CASSPVRTLGGYEQYF. The whole variable domain, filled in from reference TRBV7-2 and TRBJ2-7, reads GAGVSQSPSNKVTEKGKDVELRCDPISGHTALYWYRQSLGQGLEFLIYFQGNSAPDKSGLPSDRFSAERTGGSVSTLTIQRTQQEDSAVYLCASSPVRTLGGYEQYFGPGTRLTVT.